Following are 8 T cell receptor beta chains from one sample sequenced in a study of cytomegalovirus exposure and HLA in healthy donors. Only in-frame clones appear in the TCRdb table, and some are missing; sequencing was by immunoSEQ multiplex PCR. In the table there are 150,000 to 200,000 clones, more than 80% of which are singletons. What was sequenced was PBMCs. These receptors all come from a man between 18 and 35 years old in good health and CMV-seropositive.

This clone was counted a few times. This CDR3 is CASSSGQGVSEQYF. CDR3 nucleotide sequence: TGTGCCAGCAGCTCGGGACAGGGGGTTTCCGAGCAGTACTTC. V and J are TRBV5-6 and TRBJ2-7; 11 bases are shared with TRBD1. This CDR3 region has 14 residues. V shed 3 bases and J 6 bases; nucleotides not matched to a gene: 5. CDR1 and CDR2 from the germline V gene are SGHDT and YYEEEE.

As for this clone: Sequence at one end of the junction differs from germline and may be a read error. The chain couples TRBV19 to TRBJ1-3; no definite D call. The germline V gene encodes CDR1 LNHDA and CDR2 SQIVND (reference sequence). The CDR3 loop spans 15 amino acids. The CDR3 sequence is CASQEKGGSGSTIYF. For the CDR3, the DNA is TGTGCCAGTCAGGAGAAAGGAGGCAGTGGAAGCACCATATATTTT.

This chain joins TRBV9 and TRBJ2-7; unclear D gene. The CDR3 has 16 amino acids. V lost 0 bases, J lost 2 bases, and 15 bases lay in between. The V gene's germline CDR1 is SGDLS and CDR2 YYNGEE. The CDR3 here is CASSVGHFLSPYEQYF. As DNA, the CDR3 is TGTGCCAGCAGCGTAGGCCATTTTCTTAGCCCCTACGAGCAGTACTTC.

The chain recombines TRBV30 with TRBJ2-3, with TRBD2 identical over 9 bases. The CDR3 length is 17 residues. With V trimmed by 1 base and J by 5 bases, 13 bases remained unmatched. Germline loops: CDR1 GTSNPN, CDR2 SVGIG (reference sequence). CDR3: CAWSGRLRAGGRDTQYF. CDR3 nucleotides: TGTGCCTGGAGTGGAAGGTTACGAGCGGGAGGCAGAGATACGCAGTATTTT.

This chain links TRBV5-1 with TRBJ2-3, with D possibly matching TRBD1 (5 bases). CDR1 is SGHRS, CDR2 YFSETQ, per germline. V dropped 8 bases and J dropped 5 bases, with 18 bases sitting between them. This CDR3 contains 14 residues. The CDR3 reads CASRRWQGGDTQYF. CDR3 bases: TGCGCCAGTCGACGGTGGCAGGGTGGAGATACGCAGTATTTT. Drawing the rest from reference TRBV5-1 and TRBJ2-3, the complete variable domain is KAGVTQTPRYLIKTRGQQVTLSCSPISGHRSVSWYQQTPGQGLQFLFEYFSETQRNKGNFPGRFSGRQFSNSRSEMNVSTLELGDSALYLCASRRWQGGDTQYFGPGTRLTVL.

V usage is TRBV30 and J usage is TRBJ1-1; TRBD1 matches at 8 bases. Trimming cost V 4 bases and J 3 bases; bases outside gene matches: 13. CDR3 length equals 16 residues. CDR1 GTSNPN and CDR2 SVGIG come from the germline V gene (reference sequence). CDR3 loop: CAWTRTGLSGDTEAFF. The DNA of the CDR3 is TGTGCCTGGACTCGGACAGGGTTATCGGGCGACACTGAAGCTTTCTTT.

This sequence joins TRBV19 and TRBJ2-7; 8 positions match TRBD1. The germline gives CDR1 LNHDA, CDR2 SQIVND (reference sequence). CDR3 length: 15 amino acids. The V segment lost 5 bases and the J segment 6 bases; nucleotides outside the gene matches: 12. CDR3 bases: TGTGCCAGTAGTGCCGCAGTGACAGGGGCGGGCGAGCAGTACTTC. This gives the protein CASSAAVTGAGEQYF.

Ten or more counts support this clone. CDR3 sequence reads: CASSATGSGDEKLFF. The DNA of the CDR3 is TGTGCCAGCAGCGCGACAGGGTCCGGGGATGAAAAACTGTTTTTT. This chain uses TRBV9 with TRBJ1-4, with 7 bases matching TRBD1. V trimming: 3 bases; J trimming: 6 bases; junction bases outside the gene matches: 8. CDR1 is SGDLS, CDR2 YYNGEE, per germline. The CDR3 is made up of 15 amino acids.